The T cell receptor (beta chain) under discussion was sequenced for a study of T cell responses to AZD1222 COVID-19 vaccine (dated by TCRdb to 2020 to 2022). For the study in its entirety: AZD1222 recipients given second doses at about 4 weeks or at about 12 weeks were pooled, since spike-specific TCR depth and breadth were not found to differ between the two schedules. Trial participants were enrolled by age into 18-55, 56-69 and 70-plus year subgroups, with roughly 150, 30 and 60 TCR-sequenced participants respectively. A total of 233 trial participants underwent TCR sequencing, of whom nearly 210 received two doses of AZD1222 and 26 received two doses of the MenACWY control vaccine.

The CDR3 regions of human TCRbeta chains were subjected to immunosequencing. The study's processing was this. Repertoire TCRs were matched against a reference library of SARS-CoV-2-specific TCRs generated with the MIRA antigen-specificity platform. Breadth meant the fraction of unique TCRs that were SARS-CoV-2-associated, whereas depth meant the fraction of total T cells that were SARS-CoV-2-associated. Using the MIRA data, every spike-specific TCR was mapped to the spike region that the TCR reacted to and assigned to either a CD4 or a CD8 class. Log10-transformed breadth and depth values were compared by one-way ANOVA with Sidak's multiple comparisons tests. This is the immuneACCESS table as TCRdb keeps it, with only in-frame sequences that have V and J called. A part of the clones is gone; compared with another copy, unresolved V genes explain less than half, and the rest is unexplained. That table is the source of V, J and clone size, and D and trimming were worked out from the DNA. This sample has 150,000 or so clones in its table, and roughly nine tenths of those were observed once. 1.5% to 2% of the sample belongs to the ten largest clones.

Findings and caveats that apply to the study as a whole: CD4 TCRs associated with the vaccine covered the entire spike protein, and the dominant responses were in regions 160-218 and 743-854. Epitopes outside the regions mutated in the B.1.351 and B.1.1.7 variants were reportedly recognized by nearly half of the unique spike-specific TCRs. No day 14 peak-response samples were available, so repertoires were characterized only after the peak T cell response. Most participants were white British and females outnumbered males, and the authors suggested that clonal diversity may have been underestimated. In the small 56-69-year group, the increase in depth fell short of significance, most likely because of low power. Only five to seven AZD1222 recipients were SARS-CoV-2 seropositive at baseline, limiting conclusions about previously exposed vaccinees. Spike-specific TCR breadth and depth rose significantly after two AZD1222 doses compared with day 0 and with MenACWY recipients.

Read against the paper, the sample's time point label means: baseline before first vaccination. Samples from vaccinated people were obtained from the UK trials COV001 and COV002, which included a single-blind randomized controlled phase 2/3 trial of AZD1222 (ChAdOx1 nCoV-19) in healthy adults. For TCRbeta chain sequencing, PBMC samples from trial participants were taken at day 0 and at day 28 after the second dose. The germline V gene yields MNHEY for CDR1 and SVGEGT for CDR2. Reading from cysteine to phenylalanine, the CDR3 counts 16 amino acids. The CDR3 DNA has 48 bases and is translated from base 1. V is cut back by 0 bases and J by 8 bases, with 12 bases in the junction unmatched. Details on this clone: Its recognized antigen is unknown. Base qualities are not provided; no much larger clone lies one nucleotide away.

This specimen was peripheral blood, taken on day 0 of AZD1222 vaccination. The receptor's source is an adult in good health. The V gene is TRBV6-2 or TRBV6-3 and the J gene is TRBJ2-7, with TRBD1 identical over 8 junction bases. The sequenced DNA is TGTGCCAGCAGTTACTCCCCTGGACAGGGCCGTCCGAAGCAGTACTTC. Its product reads: CASSYSPGQGRPKQYF.